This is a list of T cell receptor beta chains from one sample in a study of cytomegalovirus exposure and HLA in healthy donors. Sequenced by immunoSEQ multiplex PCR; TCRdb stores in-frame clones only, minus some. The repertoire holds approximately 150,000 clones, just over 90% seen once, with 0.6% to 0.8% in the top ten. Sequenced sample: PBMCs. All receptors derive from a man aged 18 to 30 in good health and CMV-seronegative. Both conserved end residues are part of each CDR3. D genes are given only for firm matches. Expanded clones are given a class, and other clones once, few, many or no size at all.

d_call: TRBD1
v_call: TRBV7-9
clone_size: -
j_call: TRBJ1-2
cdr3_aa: CASSLVSGTGGHGYTF
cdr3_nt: TGTGCCAGCAGCTTAGTTTCCGGGACAGGGGGCCATGGCTACACCTTC

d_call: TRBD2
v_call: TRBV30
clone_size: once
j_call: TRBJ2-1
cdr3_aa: CAWSGLLAVEFF
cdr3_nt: TGTGCCTGGAGTGGTCTACTAGCGGTCGAATTCTTC

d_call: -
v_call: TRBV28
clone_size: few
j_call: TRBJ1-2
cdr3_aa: CATSQGSAGYTF
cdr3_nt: TGTGCCACCAGTCAGGGTTCTGCTGGCTACACCTTC

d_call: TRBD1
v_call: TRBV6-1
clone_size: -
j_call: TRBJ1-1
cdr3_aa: CASRGWRGLTEAFF
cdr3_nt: TGTGCCAGCAGGGGGTGGAGGGGGCTCACTGAAGCTTTCTTT

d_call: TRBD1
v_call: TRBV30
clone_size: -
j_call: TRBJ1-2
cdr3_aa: CAWGQGGANYGYTF
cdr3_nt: TGTGCCTGGGGACAGGGAGGTGCTAACTATGGCTACACCTTC

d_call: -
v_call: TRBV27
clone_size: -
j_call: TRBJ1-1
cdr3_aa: CASSRQTDISNTEAFF
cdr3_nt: TGTGCCAGCAGCCGACAAACTGATATATCGAACACTGAAGCTTTCTTT

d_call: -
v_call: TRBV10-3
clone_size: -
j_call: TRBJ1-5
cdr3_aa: CAISESQGYQPQHF
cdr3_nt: TGTGCCATCAGTGAGTCGCAGGGGTATCAGCCCCAGCATTTT

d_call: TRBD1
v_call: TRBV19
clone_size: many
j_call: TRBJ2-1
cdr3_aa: CASSPTGDFSYNEQFF
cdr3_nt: TGTGCCAGTAGTCCGACAGGGGATTTTTCCTACAATGAGCAGTTCTTC

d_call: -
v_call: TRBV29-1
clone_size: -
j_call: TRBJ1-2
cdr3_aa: CSASSPGLRAGGYTF
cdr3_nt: TGCAGCGCCTCGTCACCGGGACTTCGGGCGGGTGGCTACACCTTC

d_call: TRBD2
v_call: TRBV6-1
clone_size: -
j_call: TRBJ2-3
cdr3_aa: CASSALAGGASTDTQYF
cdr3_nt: TGTGCCAGCAGTGCACTAGCGGGGGGCGCTAGCACAGATACGCAGTATTTT

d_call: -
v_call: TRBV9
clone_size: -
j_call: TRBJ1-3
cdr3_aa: CASSVNSGGNTIYF
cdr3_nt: TGTGCCAGCAGCGTGAACAGCGGGGGAAACACCATATATTTT

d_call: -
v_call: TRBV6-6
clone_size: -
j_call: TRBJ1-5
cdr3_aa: CASSYLYQPQHF
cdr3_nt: TGTGCCAGCAGTTACTTATATCAGCCCCAGCATTTT

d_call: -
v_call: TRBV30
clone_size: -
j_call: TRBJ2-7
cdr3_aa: CAWMPGQYHEQYF
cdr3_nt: TGTGCCTGGATGCCGGGACAATACCACGAGCAGTACTTC

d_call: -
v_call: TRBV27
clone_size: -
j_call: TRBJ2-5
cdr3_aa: CASSLYWNRQETQYF
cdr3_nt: TGTGCCAGCAGTTTATATTGGAACAGACAAGAGACCCAGTACTTC

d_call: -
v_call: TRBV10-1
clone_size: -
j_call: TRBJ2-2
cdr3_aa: CASSDASGPTGELFF
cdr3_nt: TGCGCCAGCAGTGACGCGTCAGGGCCCACCGGGGAGCTGTTTTTT

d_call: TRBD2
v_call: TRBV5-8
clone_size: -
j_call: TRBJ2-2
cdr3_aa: CASSLAPIAGNTGELFF
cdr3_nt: TGTGCCAGCAGCTTGGCCCCAATAGCGGGGAACACCGGGGAGCTGTTTTTT

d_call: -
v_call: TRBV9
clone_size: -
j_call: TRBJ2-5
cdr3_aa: CASSVVGGHWETQYF
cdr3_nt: TGTGCCAGCAGCGTAGTCGGAGGGCATTGGGAGACCCAGTACTTC

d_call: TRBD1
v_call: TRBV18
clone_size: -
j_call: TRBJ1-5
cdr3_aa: CASSPTGGDQPQHF
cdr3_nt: TGTGCCAGCTCGCCGACAGGGGGTGATCAGCCCCAGCATTTT

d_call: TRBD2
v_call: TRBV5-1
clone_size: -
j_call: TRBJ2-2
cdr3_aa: CASSTRTSGATGELFF
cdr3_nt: TGCGCCAGCAGCACCCGGACTAGCGGAGCCACCGGGGAGCTGTTTTTT

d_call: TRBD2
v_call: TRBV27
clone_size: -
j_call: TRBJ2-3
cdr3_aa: CASRTLPGTSGTDTQYF
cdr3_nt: TGTGCCAGCAGAACCCTCCCGGGGACTAGCGGCACAGATACGCAGTATTTT

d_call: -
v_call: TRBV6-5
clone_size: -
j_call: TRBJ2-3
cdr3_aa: CASRGRRADTQYF
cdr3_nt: TGTGCCAGCAGGGGCAGGAGGGCAGATACGCAGTATTTT

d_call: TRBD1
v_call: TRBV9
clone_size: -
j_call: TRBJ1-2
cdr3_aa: CASSATGTNYGYTF
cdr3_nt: TGTGCCAGCAGCGCGACAGGGACCAACTATGGCTACACCTTC

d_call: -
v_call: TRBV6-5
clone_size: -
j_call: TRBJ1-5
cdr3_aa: CASRADEGRDQPQHF
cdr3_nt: TGTGCCAGCAGAGCGGACGAGGGCCGGGATCAGCCCCAGCATTTT

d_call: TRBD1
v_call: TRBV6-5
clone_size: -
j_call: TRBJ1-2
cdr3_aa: CASRDRLGNSGYTF
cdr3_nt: TGTGCCAGCAGGGACAGGTTAGGTAATAGTGGCTACACCTTC

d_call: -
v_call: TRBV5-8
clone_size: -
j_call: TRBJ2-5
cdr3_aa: CASSLVSQETQYF
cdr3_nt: TGTGCCAGCAGCTTGGTCAGCCAAGAGACCCAGTACTTC

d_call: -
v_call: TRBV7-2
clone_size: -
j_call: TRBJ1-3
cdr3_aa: CASSVDSSSGNTIYF
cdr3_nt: TGTGCCAGCAGCGTGGACAGTTCCTCTGGAAACACCATATATTTT

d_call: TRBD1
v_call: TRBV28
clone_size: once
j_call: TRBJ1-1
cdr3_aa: CASSLMIGAGGTEAFF
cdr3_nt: TGTGCCAGCAGTTTAATGATCGGCGCAGGGGGGACTGAAGCTTTCTTT